These 18 T cell receptor beta chains were all obtained from the same sample, sequenced in a study of cytomegalovirus exposure and HLA in healthy donors. Primers included in the PCR were 60 Vbeta and 13 Jbeta primers. The assay was immunoSEQ multiplex PCR, and TCRdb's table has in-frame clones only and misses some. Of roughly 120,000 clones in the sample, 81% are singletons; the top ten hold about 3.9%. The sequenced material came from PBMCs. The receptors here all came from a woman aged 30 to 39 in good health and CMV-seronegative.

The rearrangement links TRBV7-2 to TRBJ2-7, with D uncertain. The germline gives CDR1 SGHTA, CDR2 FQGNSA. The CDR3 extends over 13 amino acids. The V end lost 2 bases, the J end lost 2 bases, and 7 bases lay between the germline ends. CDR3 nucleotides: TGTGCCAGCAGCTTAAAGCTAGCCTACGAGCAGTACTTC. Translating it yields CASSLKLAYEQYF.

The J gene is TRBJ2-3, the V gene TRBV1; the listed D gene, TRBD2, was not tested against the DNA. TRBV1 is a pseudogene segment. There are 18 residues in the CDR3. CDR3 protein: CTSRILGLAVLSTDTQYF. The DNA of the CDR3 is TGCACCAGCCGAATTTTAGGACTAGCGGTCCTTAGCACAGATACGCAGTATTTT.

The rearrangement uses TRBV7-2 and TRBJ2-7; no clear D gene. Deletions cut 5 bases from V and 0 bases from J, with 14 bases between. Germline CDR1 SGHTA, CDR2 FQGNSA. The CDR3 totals 15 residues. CDR3 coding DNA: TGTGCCAGCAGCCCCGCGGTGGCGGTCTCCTACGAGCAGTACTTC. As protein: CASSPAVAVSYEQYF.

The rearrangement joins TRBV5-1 to TRBJ2-3, with 9 bases fitting TRBD1. Germline values: CDR1 SGHRS, CDR2 YFSETQ. The V segment lost 10 bases and the J segment 6 bases; nucleotides outside the gene matches: 12. CDR3 size: 14 residues. The CDR3 DNA reads as TGCGCCTCGGCGACAGGGGGTTTTGCGGATACGCAGTATTTT. Translating gives CASATGGFADTQYF.

This chain uses TRBV30 with TRBJ1-2, with D possibly being TRBD1 (6 bases). There are 15 residues in the CDR3. The V gene lost 2 bases and the J gene lost 0 bases, with 13 bases spanning the gap. In germline, CDR1 is GTSNPN, CDR2 SVGIG (reference sequence). The CDR3 protein is CAWSTGQISNYGYTF. CDR3 nucleotides: TGTGCCTGGAGTACCGGACAGATATCTAACTATGGCTACACCTTC.

V is TRBV6-6 and J is TRBJ1-4; 9 bases match TRBD1. After removal of 4 bases from V and 7 bases from J, the junction contained 7 bases not matched to a gene. Germline V gene data show CDR1 as MNHNY and CDR2 as SVGAGI (reference sequence). The CDR3 totals 15 residues. The CDR3, as DNA: TGTGCCAGCAGTTCGATGGGACAGGGATTTGAAAAACTGTTTTTT. Protein sequence: CASSSMGQGFEKLFF.

This sequence joins TRBV27 and TRBJ2-5, with 8 bases identical to TRBD1. The assigned J gene may be wrong: the sequence end matches TRBJ2-7 better. This CDR3 region has 16 residues. The V gene's germline CDR1 is MNHEY and CDR2 SMNVEV (reference sequence). CDR3 residues: CASSLEVGQVSYEQYF. For the CDR3, the DNA is TGTGCCAGCAGTTTAGAGGTGGGACAGGTCTCCTACGAGCAGTACTTC.

This clone was counted a few times. V gene TRBV28 combines with J gene TRBJ2-7; 12 bases map to TRBD2. The germline V gene encodes CDR1 MDHEN and CDR2 SYDVKM. J was trimmed by 3 bases and V by 7 bases; bases with no gene match: 16. This CDR3 contains 18 residues. CDR3 DNA sequence: TGTGCCAGCACCAAAGGGGCTAGCGGGAGGGCCAGACTCTACGAGCAGTACTTC. Its protein is CASTKGASGRARLYEQYF. The full variable domain, its missing parts supplied by reference TRBV28 and TRBJ2-7, is DVKVTQSSRYLVKRTGEKVFLECVQDMDHENMFWYRQDPGLGLRLIYFSYDVKMKEKGDIPEGYSVSREKKERFSLILESASTNQTSMYLCASTKGASGRARLYEQYFGPGTRLTVT.

The chain carries TRBV19 and TRBJ1-1, with TRBD1 matching over 7 bases. Trimming at V came to 3 bases and at J to 1 base, leaving 2 bases not matched to a gene. This CDR3 comprises 14 residues. Germline CDR1 LNHDA, CDR2 SQIVND (reference sequence). DNA of the CDR3: TGTGCCAGTAGTATGGGACAGAAGAACACTGAAGCTTTCTTT. Translation gives CASSMGQKNTEAFF. Together with reference TRBV19 and TRBJ1-1, the CDR3 gives the full variable domain: DGGITQSPKYLFRKEGQNVTLSCEQNLNHDAMYWYRQDPGQGLRLIYYSQIVNDFQKGDIAEGYSVSREKKESFPLTVTSAQKNPTAFYLCASSMGQKNTEAFFGQGTRLTVV.

In nucleotides, the CDR3 is TGTGCCAGCAGTTTACGGTTCTCTGGGGCCAACGTCCTGACTTTC. It specifies CASSLRFSGANVLTF. V and J are TRBV27 and TRBJ2-6; D gene unclear. Per germline, CDR1 MNHEY and CDR2 SMNVEV (reference sequence). This CDR3 contains 15 residues. Trimming took off 2 bases at V and 0 bases at J, with 5 bases between the two ends.

The V call is TRBV28, the J call TRBJ2-4; 9 positions agree with TRBD1. The length of the CDR3 is 10 residues. Germline values: CDR1 MDHEN, CDR2 SYDVKM. V shed 5 bases and J 15 bases; nucleotides not matched to a gene: 2. CDR3 nucleotide sequence: TGTGCCAGCAGTGGGACAGGGATGTACTTC. Amino acids: CASSGTGMYF.

This clone appeared once. The V and J genes are TRBV2 and TRBJ2-6; possible D gene TRBD1, 6 bases. In germline, CDR1 is SNHLY, CDR2 FYNNEI. This CDR3 spans 14 amino acids. The V and J ends lost 7 bases and 0 bases respectively, with 7 bases between them. CDR3 sequence reads: CASTGVSGANVLTF. CDR3 nucleotides: TGTGCCAGCACAGGGGTCTCTGGGGCCAACGTCCTGACTTTC.

The J gene is TRBJ1-5, the V gene TRBV7-2; 9 bases match TRBD1. V dropped 3 bases and J dropped 3; count of bases not matched to a gene: 6. This CDR3 has 16 residues. CDR1 is SGHTA and CDR2 is FQGNSA in the germline V gene. The DNA for the CDR3 is TGTGCCAGCAGCTTGGGACAGGGTTCCCCCAATCAGCCCCAGCATTTT. Amino acid sequence: CASSLGQGSPNQPQHF.

This clone was seen only a few times. This chain connects TRBV28 to TRBJ2-3; tentatively, D is TRBD2 (5 bases). The CDR3 sequence is 19 residues long. Germline CDR1 and CDR2: MDHEN and SYDVKM. V shed 2 bases and J shed 2 bases, with 23 bases lying between them. The CDR3 is CASSLTLNTRRSDTDTQYF. CDR3 nucleotide sequence: TGTGCCAGCAGTTTAACCCTGAATACTAGGCGTTCGGACACAGATACGCAGTATTTT.

The gene calls are TRBV4-3 and TRBJ2-5, with D perhaps matching TRBD1 (5 bases). Germline V CDR1 and CDR2: LGHNA, YSLEER. The germline V and J ends were trimmed by 3 bases and 3 bases, with 11 bases remaining between them. This CDR3 comprises 14 residues. The CDR3 DNA reads TGCGCCAGCAGCCAGACAACAGGAAAAGAGACCCAGTACTTC. This gives the protein CASSQTTGKETQYF.

The rearrangement joins TRBV6-6 to TRBJ2-1, with 10 bases identical to TRBD1. Germline V gene lookup returns CDR1 MNHNY and CDR2 SVGAGI (reference sequence). The CDR3 has 14 residues. After removal of 5 bases from V and 4 bases from J, the junction contained 2 bases not matched to a gene. In DNA form, the CDR3 reads TGTGCCAGCAGTCGGACAGGGGGATACAATGAGCAGTTCTTC. This gives the protein CASSRTGGYNEQFF.

The chain employs TRBV10-3 and TRBJ1-4; TRBD1 might be the D (6 bases). The CDR3 loop spans 18 amino acids. Germline-derived CDR1 and CDR2 are ENHRY and SYGVKD. Trimming stripped 3 bases from V and 4 bases from J, with 21 bases between. The CDR3 region is CAISDSGVPPAHNEKLFF. CDR3 nucleotide sequence: TGTGCCATCAGTGACTCAGGGGTTCCACCCGCGCATAATGAAAAACTGTTTTTT.

V gene TRBV28 combines with J gene TRBJ2-1, with 12 nucleotides matching TRBD2. Germline assignment: CDR1 MDHEN and CDR2 SYDVKM. The V segment lost 5 bases and the J segment 8 bases; nucleotides outside the gene matches: 19. The CDR3 is 19 residues long. The CDR3 reads CASSGGLAGTSPYNDEQFF. The CDR3 DNA follows: TGTGCCAGCAGTGGCGGACTAGCGGGGACGTCCCCCTACAATGATGAGCAGTTCTTC.